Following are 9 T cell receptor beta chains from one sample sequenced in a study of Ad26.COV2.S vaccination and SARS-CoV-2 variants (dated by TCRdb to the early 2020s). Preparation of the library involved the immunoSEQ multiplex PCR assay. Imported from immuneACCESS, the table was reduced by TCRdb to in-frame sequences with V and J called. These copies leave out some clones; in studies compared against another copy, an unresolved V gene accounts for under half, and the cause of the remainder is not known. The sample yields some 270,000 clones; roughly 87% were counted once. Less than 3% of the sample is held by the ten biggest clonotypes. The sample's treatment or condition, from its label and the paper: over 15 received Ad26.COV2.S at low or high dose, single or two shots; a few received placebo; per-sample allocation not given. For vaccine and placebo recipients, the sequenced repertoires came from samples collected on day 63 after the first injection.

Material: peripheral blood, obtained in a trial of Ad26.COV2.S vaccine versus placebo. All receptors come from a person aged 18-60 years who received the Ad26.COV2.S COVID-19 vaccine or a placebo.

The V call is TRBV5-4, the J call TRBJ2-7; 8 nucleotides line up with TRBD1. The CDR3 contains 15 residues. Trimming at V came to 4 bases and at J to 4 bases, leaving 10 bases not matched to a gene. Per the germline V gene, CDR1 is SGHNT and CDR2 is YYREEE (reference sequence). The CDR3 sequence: CASSAGTGANYEQYV. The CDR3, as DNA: TGTGCCAGCAGCGCAGGGACAGGCGCAAATTACGAGCAGTACGTC.

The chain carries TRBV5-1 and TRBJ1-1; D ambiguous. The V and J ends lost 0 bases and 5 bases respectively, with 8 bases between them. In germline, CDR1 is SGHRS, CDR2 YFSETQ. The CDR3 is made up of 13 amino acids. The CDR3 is CASSLERDTEAFF. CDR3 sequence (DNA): TGCGCCAGCAGCTTGGAGAGGGATACTGAAGCTTTCTTT.

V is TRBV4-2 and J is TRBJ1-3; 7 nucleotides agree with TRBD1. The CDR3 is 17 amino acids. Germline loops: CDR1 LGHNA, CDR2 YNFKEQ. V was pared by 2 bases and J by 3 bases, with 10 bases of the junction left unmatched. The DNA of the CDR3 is TGTGCCAGCAGCCAATCCGCCGGGACAGACCTTGGAAACACCATATATTTT. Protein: CASSQSAGTDLGNTIYF.

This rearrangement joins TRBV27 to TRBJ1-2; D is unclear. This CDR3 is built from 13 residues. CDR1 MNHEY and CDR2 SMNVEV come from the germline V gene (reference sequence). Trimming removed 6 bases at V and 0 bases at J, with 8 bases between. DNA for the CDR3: TGTGCCAGCAGCTCAGCCCCTAACTATGGCTACACCTTC. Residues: CASSSAPNYGYTF.

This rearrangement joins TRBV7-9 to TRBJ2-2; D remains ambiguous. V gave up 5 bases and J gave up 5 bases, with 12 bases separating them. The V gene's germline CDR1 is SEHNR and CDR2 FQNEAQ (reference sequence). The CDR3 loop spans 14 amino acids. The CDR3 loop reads CASSRLVVTGELFF. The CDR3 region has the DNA TGTGCCAGCAGCCGCTTAGTAGTAACCGGGGAGCTGTTTTTT. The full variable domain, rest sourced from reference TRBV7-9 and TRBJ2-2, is DTGVSQNPRHKITKRGQNVTFRCDPISEHNRLYWYRQTLGQGPEFLTYFQNEAQLEKSRLLSDRFSAERPKGSFSTLEIQRTEQGDSAMYLCASSRLVVTGELFFGEGSRLTVL.

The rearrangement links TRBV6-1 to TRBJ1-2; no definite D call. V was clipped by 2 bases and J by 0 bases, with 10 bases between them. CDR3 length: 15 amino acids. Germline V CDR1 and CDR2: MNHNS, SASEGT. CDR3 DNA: TGTGCCAGCAGTGAACTTGTGTTAGCTAACTATGGCTACACCTTC. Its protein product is CASSELVLANYGYTF.

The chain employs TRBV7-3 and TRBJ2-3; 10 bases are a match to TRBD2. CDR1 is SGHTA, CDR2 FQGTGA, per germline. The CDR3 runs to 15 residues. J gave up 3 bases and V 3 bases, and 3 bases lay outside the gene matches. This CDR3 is CASSFASGGTDTQYF. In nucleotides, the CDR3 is TGTGCCAGCAGCTTCGCTAGCGGGGGAACAGATACGCAGTATTTT.

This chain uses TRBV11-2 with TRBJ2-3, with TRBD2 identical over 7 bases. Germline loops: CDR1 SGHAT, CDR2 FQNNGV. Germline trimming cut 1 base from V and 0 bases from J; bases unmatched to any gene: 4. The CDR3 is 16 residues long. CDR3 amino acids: CASSLGGGGSTDTQYF. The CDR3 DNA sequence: TGTGCCAGCAGCTTAGGTGGGGGAGGGAGCACAGATACGCAGTATTTT.

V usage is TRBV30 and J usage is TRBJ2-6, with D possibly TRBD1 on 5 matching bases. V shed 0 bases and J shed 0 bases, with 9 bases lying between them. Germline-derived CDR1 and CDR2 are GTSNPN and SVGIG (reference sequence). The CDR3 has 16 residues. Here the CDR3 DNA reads TGTGCCTGGAGTGTTTCTGGACACTCTGGGGCCAACGTCCTGACTTTC. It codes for CAWSVSGHSGANVLTF.